These 7 T cell receptor beta chains share one sample of origin, sequenced in a study of blood T cell repertoires in COVID-19. Method: immunoSEQ multiplex PCR; TCRdb's copy keeps in-frame clones and lacks some. The sample holds some 320,000 clones, 85% seen once. The sample was PBMCs or T cells enriched from blood (not recorded which). The receptors were gathered from a woman aged 30 to 39 who had been exposed to COVID-19.

This chain connects TRBV19 to TRBJ2-7; the D gene is possibly TRBD2 (6 bases). Germline values: CDR1 LNHDA, CDR2 SQIVND (reference sequence). V lost 2 bases to trimming and J lost 0 bases, with 17 bases between them. CDR3 length equals 17 residues. CDR3 coding DNA: TGTGCCAGTAGTATATCGGTTAGCGGTCTAAGCTCCTACGAGCAGTACTTC. Translation gives CASSISVSGLSSYEQYF.

J is TRBJ1-2 and V is TRBV4-3; maybe TRBD1 (6 bases). Trimming pared 1 base from V and 3 bases from J, leaving 12 bases between. Germline CDR1 LGHNA, CDR2 YSLEER. The CDR3 loop spans 15 amino acids. CDR3 residues: CASSQGSPGDYGYTF. In nucleotides, the CDR3 is TGCGCCAGCAGCCAAGGATCCCCAGGGGACTATGGCTACACCTTC.

The chain is built from TRBV11-2 and TRBJ2-1; 8 bases are a match to TRBD2. This CDR3 contains 16 residues. Germline CDR1 and CDR2: SGHAT and FQNNGV. V was pared by 5 bases and J by 5 bases, with 11 bases of the junction left unmatched. The CDR3 nucleotides read TGTGCCAGCAGCCCGGGAGGGCTAGCGCTTGACAATGAGCAGTTCTTC. Residues: CASSPGGLALDNEQFF.

The chain combines TRBV19 with TRBJ1-6, with D unresolved. V was trimmed by 7 bases and J by 16 bases, leaving 17 bases between them. Germline loops: CDR1 LNHDA, CDR2 SQIVND (reference sequence). The CDR3 has 12 residues. CDR3 in amino acids: CASTQDQTMLHF. DNA for the CDR3: TGTGCCAGTACCCAGGATCAGACAATGCTCCACTTT.

V usage is TRBV5-4 and J usage is TRBJ2-3, with TRBD1 matching over 7 bases. With V trimmed by 5 bases and J by 2 bases, 8 bases remained unmatched. CDR3 size: 15 residues. Germline-derived CDR1 and CDR2 are SGHNT and YYREEE (reference sequence). Here the CDR3 DNA reads TGTGCCAGCAGGGTAGGGACAGACCCCACAGATACGCAGTATTTT. Its translation: CASRVGTDPTDTQYF.

The J gene is TRBJ2-7, the V gene TRBV29-1; 9 nucleotides align to TRBD2. Germline V CDR1 and CDR2: SQVTM, ANQGSEA. With V trimmed by 4 bases and J by 3 bases, 1 base remained unmatched. The CDR3 runs to 12 residues. CDR3 sequence: CSVGREGYEQYF. In DNA, the CDR3 is TGCAGCGTTGGGCGGGAGGGCTACGAGCAGTACTTC.

The chain recombines TRBV2 with TRBJ1-1; tentatively, D is TRBD1 (5 bases). In germline, CDR1 is SNHLY, CDR2 FYNNEI. With 3 bases removed from V and 5 bases from J, the gap between germline ends came to 10 bases. The CDR3 contains 13 residues. CDR3 protein: CASSDAAGTEAFF. CDR3 DNA sequence: TGTGCCAGCAGTGATGCAGCAGGGACTGAAGCTTTCTTT.